The 2 T cell receptor beta chains below come from one sample, sequenced in a study of blood T cells in healthy people across ages. The use of a sample-barcoded 5' primer and a J-beta primer mix characterized a second PCR of roughly 6 to 11 cycles. One entry per CDR3 protein results from TCRdb running MiXCR on the 5' RACE reads. The sample has around 1,500,000 distinct CDR3 sequences, over 25% seen once; the top ten hold less than 9.5%. The sequenced sample was blood. These receptors all come from a woman in her 30s in good health.

This clonotype occurred a few times. The chain joins TRBV12-3 or TRBV12-4 to TRBJ1-5; 7 bases are a match to TRBD1. There are 16 residues in the CDR3. V lost 7 bases, J lost 4 bases, and 13 bases stayed unmatched. CDR3 sequence reads: CASTSASTGTNQPQHF. Written as DNA, the CDR3 is TGTGCCAGCACCTCAGCCTCGACAGGGACTAATCAGCCCCAGCATTTT.

This clonotype appeared many times. The V and J genes are TRBV4-2 and TRBJ2-1; 15 bases fit TRBD2. The CDR3 is made up of 16 amino acids. CDR1 and CDR2 from the germline V gene are LGHNA and YNFKEQ. V dropped 5 bases and J dropped 9; count of bases not matched to a gene: 8. In nucleotides, the CDR3 is TGTGCCAGCAGCGCCTTGGGACTAGCGGGGGGAGGTGAGCAGTTCTTC. This gives the protein CASSALGLAGGGEQFF.